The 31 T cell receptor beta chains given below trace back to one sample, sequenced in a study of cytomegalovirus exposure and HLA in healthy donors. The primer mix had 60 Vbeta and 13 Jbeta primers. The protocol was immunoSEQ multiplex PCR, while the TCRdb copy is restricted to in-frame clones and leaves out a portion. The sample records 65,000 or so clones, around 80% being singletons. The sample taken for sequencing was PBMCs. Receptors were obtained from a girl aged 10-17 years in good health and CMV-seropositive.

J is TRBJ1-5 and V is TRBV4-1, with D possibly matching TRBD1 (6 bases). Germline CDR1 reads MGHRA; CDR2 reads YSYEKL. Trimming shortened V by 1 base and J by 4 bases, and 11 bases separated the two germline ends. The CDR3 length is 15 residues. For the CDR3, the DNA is TGCGCCAGCAGCCAAGTCCCGCAGGGGAATCAGCCCCAGCATTTT. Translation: CASSQVPQGNQPQHF.

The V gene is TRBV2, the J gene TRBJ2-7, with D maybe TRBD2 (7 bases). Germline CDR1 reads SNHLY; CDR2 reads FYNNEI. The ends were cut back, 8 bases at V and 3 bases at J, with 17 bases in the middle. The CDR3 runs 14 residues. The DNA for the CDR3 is TGTGCCAGCGGGGCAGGGGAGGGGCTCTACGAGCAGTACTTC. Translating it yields CASGAGEGLYEQYF.

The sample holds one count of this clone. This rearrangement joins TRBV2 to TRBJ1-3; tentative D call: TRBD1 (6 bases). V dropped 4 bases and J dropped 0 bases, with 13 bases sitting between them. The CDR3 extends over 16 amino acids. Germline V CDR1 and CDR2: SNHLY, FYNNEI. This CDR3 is CASSGGQAISGNTIYF. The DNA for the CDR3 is TGTGCCAGCAGTGGGGGGCAGGCGATCTCTGGAAACACCATATATTTT.

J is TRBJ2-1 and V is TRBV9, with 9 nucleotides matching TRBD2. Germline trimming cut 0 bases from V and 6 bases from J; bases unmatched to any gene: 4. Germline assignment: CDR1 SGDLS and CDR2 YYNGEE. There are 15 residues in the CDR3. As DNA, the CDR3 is TGTGCCAGCAGCGTAGGAGCTAGCGGGGCCAATGAGCAGTTCTTC. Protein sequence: CASSVGASGANEQFF. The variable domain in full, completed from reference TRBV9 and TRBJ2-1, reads DSGVTQTPKHLITATGQRVTLRCSPRSGDLSVYWYQQSLDQGLQFLIQYYNGEERAKGNILERFSAQQFPDLHSELNLSSLELGDSALYFCASSVGASGANEQFFGPGTRLTVL.

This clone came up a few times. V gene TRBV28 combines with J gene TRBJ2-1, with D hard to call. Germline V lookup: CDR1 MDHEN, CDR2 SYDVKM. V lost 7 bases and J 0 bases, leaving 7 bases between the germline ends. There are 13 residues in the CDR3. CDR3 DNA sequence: TGTGCCAGCAACACGGGCTCCTACAATGAGCAGTTCTTC. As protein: CASNTGSYNEQFF.

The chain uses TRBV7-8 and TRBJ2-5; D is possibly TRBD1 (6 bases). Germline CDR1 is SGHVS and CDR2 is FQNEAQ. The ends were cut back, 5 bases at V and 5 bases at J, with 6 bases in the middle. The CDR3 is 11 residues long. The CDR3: CASSQGETQYF. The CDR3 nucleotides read TGTGCCAGCAGCCAGGGGGAGACCCAGTACTTC. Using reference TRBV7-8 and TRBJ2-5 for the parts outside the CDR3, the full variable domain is GAGVSQSPRYKVAKRGQDVALRCDPISGHVSLFWYQQALGQGPEFLTYFQNEAQLDKSGLPSDRFFAERPEGSVSTLKIQRTQQEDSAVYLCASSQGETQYFGPGTRLLVL.

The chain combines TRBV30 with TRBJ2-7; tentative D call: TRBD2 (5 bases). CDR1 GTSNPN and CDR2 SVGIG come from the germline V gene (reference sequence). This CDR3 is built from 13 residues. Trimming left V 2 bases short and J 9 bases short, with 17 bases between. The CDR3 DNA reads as TGTGCCTGGAGTCCCCTGGGCGCGGGTGGGCAGTACTTC. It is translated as CAWSPLGAGGQYF.

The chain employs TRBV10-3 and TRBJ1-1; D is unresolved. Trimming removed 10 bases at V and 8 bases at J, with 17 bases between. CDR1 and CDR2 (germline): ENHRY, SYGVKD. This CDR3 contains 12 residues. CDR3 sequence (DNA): TGTGCCACCCAACGCGAGGGTTCGGAAGCTTTCTTT. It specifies CATQREGSEAFF.

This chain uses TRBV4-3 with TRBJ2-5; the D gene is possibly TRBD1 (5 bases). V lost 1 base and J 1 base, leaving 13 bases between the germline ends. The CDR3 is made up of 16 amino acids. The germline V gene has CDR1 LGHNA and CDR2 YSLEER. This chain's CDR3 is CASSQALGAPQETQYF. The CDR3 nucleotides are TGCGCCAGCAGCCAAGCCTTAGGGGCTCCCCAAGAGACCCAGTACTTC.

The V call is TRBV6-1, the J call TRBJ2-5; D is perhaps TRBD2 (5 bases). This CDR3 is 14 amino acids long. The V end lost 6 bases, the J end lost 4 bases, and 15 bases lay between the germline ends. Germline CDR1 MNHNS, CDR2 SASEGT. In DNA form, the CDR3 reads TGTGCCAGCAGCTCGTTTCGAGGGTTAGAGACCCAGTACTTC. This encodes CASSSFRGLETQYF.

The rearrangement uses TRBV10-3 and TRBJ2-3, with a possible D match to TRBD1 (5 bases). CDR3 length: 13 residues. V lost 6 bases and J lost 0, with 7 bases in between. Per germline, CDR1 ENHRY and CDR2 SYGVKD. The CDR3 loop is CAIRRQSTDTQYF. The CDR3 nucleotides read TGTGCCATCAGAAGACAGAGCACAGATACGCAGTATTTT.

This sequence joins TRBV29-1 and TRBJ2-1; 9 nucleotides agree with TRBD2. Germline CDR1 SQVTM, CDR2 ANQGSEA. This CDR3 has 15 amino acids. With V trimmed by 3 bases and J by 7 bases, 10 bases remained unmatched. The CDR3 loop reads CSVDDQAGGENEQFF. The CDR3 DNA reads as TGCAGCGTTGACGATCAAGCGGGAGGTGAGAATGAGCAGTTCTTC.

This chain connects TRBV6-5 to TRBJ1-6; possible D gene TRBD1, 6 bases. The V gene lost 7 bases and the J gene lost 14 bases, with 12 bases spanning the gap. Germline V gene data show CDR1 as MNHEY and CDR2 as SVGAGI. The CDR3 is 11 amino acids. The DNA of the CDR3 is TGTGCCAGCAAACAGGGATCGACCCTCCACTTT. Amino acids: CASKQGSTLHF.

The CDR3 region has the DNA TGCGCCAGCAGCTACCTAGCGGGACAGTGGGGGGAAGCACCCCTCCACTTT. Its translation is CASSYLAGQWGEAPLHF. The chain carries TRBV5-1 and TRBJ1-6, with TRBD1 matching over 7 bases. With 3 bases clipped from V and 11 bases from J, the junction kept 17 bases outside the gene matches. The germline V gene has CDR1 SGHRS and CDR2 YFSETQ. This CDR3 comprises 17 residues.

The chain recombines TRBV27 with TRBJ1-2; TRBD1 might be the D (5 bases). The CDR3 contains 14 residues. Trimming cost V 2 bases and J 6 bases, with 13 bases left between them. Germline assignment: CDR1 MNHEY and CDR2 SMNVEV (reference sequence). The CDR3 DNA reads TGTGCCAGCAGTTTAAACGGGGGTTATGATGGCTACACCTTC. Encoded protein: CASSLNGGYDGYTF.

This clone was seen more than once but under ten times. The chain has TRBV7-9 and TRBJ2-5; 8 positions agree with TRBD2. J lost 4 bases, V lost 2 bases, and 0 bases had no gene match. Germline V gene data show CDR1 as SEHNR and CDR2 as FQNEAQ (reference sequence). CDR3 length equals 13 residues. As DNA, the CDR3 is TGTGCCAGCAGCTTACTAGCGGGAGAGACCCAGTACTTC. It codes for CASSLLAGETQYF. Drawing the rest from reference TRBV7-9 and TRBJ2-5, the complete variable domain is DTGVSQNPRHKITKRGQNVTFRCDPISEHNRLYWYRQTLGQGPEFLTYFQNEAQLEKSRLLSDRFSAERPKGSFSTLEIQRTEQGDSAMYLCASSLLAGETQYFGPGTRLLVL.

DNA for the CDR3: TGTGCCAGCAGCCGCGAGGGACAGGCCGAGACCGGGGAGCTGTTTTTT. It codes for CASSREGQAETGELFF. J is TRBJ2-2 and V is TRBV5-6; 8 bases fit TRBD1. After removal of 4 bases from V and 5 bases from J, the junction contained 10 bases not matched to a gene. Germline CDR1 reads SGHDT; CDR2 reads YYEEEE. CDR3 length: 16 residues. Using reference TRBV5-6 and TRBJ2-2 for the parts outside the CDR3, the full variable domain is DAGVTQSPTHLIKTRGQQVTLRCSPKSGHDTVSWYQQALGQGPQFIFQYYEEEERQRGNFPDRFSGHQFPNYSSELNVNALLLGDSALYLCASSREGQAETGELFFGEGSRLTVL.

In DNA form, the CDR3 reads TGTGCCAGCAGCCCTATCGTGGGGGGGGAGGGAGGCTACACCTTC. This sequence encodes CASSPIVGGEGGYTF. The gene calls are TRBV7-6 and TRBJ1-2; TRBD1 might be the D (5 bases). CDR1 is SGHVS and CDR2 is FNYEAQ in the germline V gene. The V end was cut by 5 bases, the J end by 8 bases, with 21 bases between. The CDR3 runs to 15 residues. Together with reference TRBV7-6 and TRBJ1-2, the CDR3 gives the full variable domain: GAGVSQSPRYKVTKRGQDVALRCDPISGHVSLYWYRQALGQGPEFLTYFNYEAQQDKSGLPNDRFSAERPEGSISTLTIQRTEQRDSAMYRCASSPIVGGEGGYTFGSGTRLTVV.

The CDR3 loop is CASSPWSEDSPLHF. DNA of the CDR3: TGCGCCAGCAGTCCTTGGTCCGAGGATTCACCCCTCCACTTT. The chain employs TRBV23-1 and TRBJ1-6; unclear D gene. TRBV23-1 is treated as an ORF (open reading frame) with a function not yet certain. Trimming stripped 4 bases from V and 8 bases from J, with 12 bases between. The CDR3 totals 14 residues.

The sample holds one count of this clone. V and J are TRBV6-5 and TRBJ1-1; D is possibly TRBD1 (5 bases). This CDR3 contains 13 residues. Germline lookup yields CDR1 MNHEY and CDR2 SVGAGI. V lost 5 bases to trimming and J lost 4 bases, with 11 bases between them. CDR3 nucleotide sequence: TGTGCCAGCAGTCCAGGGAGGAGCACTGAAGCTTTCTTT. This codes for CASSPGRSTEAFF.

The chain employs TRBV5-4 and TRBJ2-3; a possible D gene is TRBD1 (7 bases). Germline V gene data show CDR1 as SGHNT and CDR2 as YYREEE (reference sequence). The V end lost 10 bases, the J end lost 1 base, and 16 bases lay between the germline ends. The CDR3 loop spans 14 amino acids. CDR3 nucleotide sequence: TGTGCCGGCCCGCGGGACAGACGCACAGATACGCAGTATTTT. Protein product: CAGPRDRRTDTQYF.

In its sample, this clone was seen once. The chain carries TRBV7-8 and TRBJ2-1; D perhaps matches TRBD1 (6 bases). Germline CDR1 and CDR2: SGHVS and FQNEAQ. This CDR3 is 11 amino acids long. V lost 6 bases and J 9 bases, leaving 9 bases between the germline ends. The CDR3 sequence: CASRLRGEQFF. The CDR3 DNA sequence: TGTGCCAGCAGGCTCAGGGGTGAGCAGTTCTTC.

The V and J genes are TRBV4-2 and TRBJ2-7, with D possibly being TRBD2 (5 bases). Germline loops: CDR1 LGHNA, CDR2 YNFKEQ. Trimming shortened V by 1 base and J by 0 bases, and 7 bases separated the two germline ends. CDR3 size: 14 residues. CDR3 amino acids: CASSQVGSSYEQYF. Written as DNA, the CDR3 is TGTGCCAGCAGCCAAGTGGGGAGCTCCTACGAGCAGTACTTC.

CDR3 loop: CASSGEVQGKLFF. The CDR3, as DNA: TGTGCCAGCAGCGGGGAAGTGCAGGGAAAACTGTTTTTT. The rearrangement uses TRBV9 and TRBJ1-4; tentative D call: TRBD1 (5 bases). Germline V gives CDR1 SGDLS, CDR2 YYNGEE. V was cut by 3 bases and J by 10 bases, with 13 bases left in between. The CDR3 runs 13 residues. The full variable domain, rest sourced from reference TRBV9 and TRBJ1-4, is DSGVTQTPKHLITATGQRVTLRCSPRSGDLSVYWYQQSLDQGLQFLIQYYNGEERAKGNILERFSAQQFPDLHSELNLSSLELGDSALYFCASSGEVQGKLFFGSGTQLSVL.

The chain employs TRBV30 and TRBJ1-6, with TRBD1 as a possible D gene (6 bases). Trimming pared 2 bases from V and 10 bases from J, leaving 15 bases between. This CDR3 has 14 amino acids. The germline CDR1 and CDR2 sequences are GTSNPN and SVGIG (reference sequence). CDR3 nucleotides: TGTGCCTGGAGTCTGGGCCGGACAGACTCACCCCTCCACTTT. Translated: CAWSLGRTDSPLHF.

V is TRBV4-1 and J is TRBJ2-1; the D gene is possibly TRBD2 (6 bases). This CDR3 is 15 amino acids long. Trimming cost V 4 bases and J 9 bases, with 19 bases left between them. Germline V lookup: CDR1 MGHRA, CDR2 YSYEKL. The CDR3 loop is CASSPGRGEYIEQFF. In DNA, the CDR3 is TGCGCCAGCAGCCCTGGGCGCGGGGAGTATATTGAGCAGTTCTTC.

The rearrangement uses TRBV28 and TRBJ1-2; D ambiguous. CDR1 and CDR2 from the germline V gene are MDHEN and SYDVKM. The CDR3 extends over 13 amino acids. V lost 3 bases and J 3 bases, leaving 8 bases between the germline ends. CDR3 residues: CASSFPGDYGYTF. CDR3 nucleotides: TGTGCCAGCAGTTTCCCGGGAGACTATGGCTACACCTTC.

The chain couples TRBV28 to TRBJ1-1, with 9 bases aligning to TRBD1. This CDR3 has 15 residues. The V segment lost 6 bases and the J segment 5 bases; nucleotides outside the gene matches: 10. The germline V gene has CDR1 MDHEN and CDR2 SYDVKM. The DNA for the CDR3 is TGTGCCAGCAGGCGTCCGGGACAGGGTTGGACTGAAGCTTTCTTT. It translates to CASRRPGQGWTEAFF.

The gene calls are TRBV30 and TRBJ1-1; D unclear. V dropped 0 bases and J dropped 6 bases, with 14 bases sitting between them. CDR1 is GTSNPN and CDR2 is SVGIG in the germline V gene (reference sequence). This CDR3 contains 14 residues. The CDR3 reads CAWSVRSRLSEAFF. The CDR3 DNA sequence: TGTGCCTGGAGTGTACGATCTAGGCTCTCTGAAGCTTTCTTT.

CDR3 sequence (DNA): TGTGCCAGCAGCTTCGCACCCGAGCCCTACGAGCAGTACTTC. Amino acids: CASSFAPEPYEQYF. The chain links TRBV5-6 to TRBJ2-7, with D uncertain. From germline, CDR1 is SGHDT and CDR2 YYEEEE. V lost 2 bases, J lost 2 bases, and 11 bases lay in between. The CDR3 length is 14 residues.

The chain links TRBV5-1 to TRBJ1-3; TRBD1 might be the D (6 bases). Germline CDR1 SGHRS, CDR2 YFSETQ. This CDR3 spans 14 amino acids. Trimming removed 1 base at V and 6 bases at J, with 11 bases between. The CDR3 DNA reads TGCGCCAGCAGCTTGTCTGGACAGAAAAACACCATATATTTT. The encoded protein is CASSLSGQKNTIYF.